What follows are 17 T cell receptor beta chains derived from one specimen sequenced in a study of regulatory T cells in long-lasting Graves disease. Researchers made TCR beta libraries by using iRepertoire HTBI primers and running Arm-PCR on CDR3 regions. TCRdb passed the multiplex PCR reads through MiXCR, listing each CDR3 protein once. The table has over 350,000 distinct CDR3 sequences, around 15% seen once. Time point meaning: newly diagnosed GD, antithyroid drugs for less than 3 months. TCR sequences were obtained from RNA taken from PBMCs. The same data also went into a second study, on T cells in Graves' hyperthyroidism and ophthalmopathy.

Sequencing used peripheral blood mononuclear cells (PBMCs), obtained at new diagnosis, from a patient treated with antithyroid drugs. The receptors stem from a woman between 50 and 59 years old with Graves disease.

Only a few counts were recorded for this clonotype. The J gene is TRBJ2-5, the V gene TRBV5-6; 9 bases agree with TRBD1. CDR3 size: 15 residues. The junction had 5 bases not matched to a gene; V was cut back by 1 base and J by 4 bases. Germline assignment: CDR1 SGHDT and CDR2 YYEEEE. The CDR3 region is CASSLPQGAGETQYF. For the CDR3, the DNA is TGTGCCAGCAGCTTGCCACAGGGGGCGGGAGAGACCCAGTACTTC.

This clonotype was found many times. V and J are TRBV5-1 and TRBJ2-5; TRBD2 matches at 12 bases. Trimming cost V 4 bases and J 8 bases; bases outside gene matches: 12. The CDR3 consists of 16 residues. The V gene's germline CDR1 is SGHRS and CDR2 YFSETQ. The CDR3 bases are TGCGCCAGCAGCCCCGGGACTAGCGGGTCCCTAGTTACCCAGTACTTC. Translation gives CASSPGTSGSLVTQYF.

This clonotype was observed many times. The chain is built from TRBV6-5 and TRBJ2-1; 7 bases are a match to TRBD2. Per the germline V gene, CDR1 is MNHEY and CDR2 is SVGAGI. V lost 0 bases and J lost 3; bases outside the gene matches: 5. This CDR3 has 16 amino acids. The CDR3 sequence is CASSYSGTTHYNEQFF. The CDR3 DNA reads TGTGCCAGCAGTTACTCCGGGACTACCCACTACAATGAGCAGTTCTTC.

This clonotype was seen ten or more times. The CDR3 nucleotides read TGTGCCAGCAGCTATGAACCTGACGGAAACAATGAGCAGTTCTTC. Residues: CASSYEPDGNNEQFF. V gene TRBV11-2 combines with J gene TRBJ2-1; D ambiguous. The CDR3 consists of 15 residues. V was cut by 4 bases and J by 5 bases, with 15 bases left in between. Germline CDR1 is SGHAT and CDR2 is FQNNGV.

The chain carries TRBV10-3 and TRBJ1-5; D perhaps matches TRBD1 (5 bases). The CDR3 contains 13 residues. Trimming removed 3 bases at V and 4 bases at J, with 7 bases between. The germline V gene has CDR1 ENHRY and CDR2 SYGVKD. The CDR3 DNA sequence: TGTGCCATCAGTGAAGGGGTTAATCAGCCCCAGCATTTT. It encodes CAISEGVNQPQHF.

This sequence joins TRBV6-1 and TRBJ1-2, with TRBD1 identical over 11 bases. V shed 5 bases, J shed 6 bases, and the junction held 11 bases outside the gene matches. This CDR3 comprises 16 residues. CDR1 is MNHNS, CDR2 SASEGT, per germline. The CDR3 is CASSFPGTGGSDGYTF. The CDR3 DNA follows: TGTGCCAGCAGTTTCCCCGGGACAGGGGGGAGTGATGGCTACACCTTC.

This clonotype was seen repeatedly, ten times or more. The CDR3 sequence is CASSEEGTGRTDGYTF. The CDR3 DNA reads as TGTGCCAGCAGTGAAGAGGGGACAGGGCGGACGGATGGCTACACCTTC. The genes are TRBV6-1 and TRBJ1-2; the match to TRBD1 covers 9 bases. After removal of 1 base from V and 6 bases from J, the junction contained 9 bases not matched to a gene. Germline values: CDR1 MNHNS, CDR2 SASEGT. The CDR3 loop spans 16 amino acids.

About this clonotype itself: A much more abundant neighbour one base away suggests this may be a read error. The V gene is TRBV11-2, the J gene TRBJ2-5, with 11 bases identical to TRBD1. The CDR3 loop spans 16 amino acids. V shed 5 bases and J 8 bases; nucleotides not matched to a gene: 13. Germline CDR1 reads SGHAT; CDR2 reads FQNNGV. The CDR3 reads CASSPLWDRGWDTQYF. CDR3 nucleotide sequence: TGTGCCAGCAGCCCCCTTTGGGACAGGGGGTGGGATACCCAGTACTTC.

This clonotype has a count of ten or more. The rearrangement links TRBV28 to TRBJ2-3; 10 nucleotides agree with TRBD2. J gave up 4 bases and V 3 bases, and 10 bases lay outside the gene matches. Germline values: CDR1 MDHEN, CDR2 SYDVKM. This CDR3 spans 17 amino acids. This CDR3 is CASSFPWTSGRADTQYF. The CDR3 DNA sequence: TGTGCCAGCAGTTTCCCCTGGACTAGCGGAAGGGCAGATACGCAGTATTTT.

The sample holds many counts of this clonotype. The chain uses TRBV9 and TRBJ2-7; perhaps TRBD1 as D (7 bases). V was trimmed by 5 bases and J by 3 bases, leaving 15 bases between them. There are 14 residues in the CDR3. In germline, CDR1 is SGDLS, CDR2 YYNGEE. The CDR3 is CASSVGQGGYEQYF. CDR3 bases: TGTGCCAGCAGTGTCGGGCAGGGGGGCTACGAGCAGTACTTC.

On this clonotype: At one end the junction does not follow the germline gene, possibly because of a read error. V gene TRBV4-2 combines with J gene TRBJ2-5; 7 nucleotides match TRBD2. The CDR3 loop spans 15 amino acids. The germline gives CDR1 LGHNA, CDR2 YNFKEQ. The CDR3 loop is CASSQGSSGQETQYF. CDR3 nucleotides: TGTGCCAGCAGTCAAGGGTCTAGCGGTCAAGAGACCCAGTACTTC.

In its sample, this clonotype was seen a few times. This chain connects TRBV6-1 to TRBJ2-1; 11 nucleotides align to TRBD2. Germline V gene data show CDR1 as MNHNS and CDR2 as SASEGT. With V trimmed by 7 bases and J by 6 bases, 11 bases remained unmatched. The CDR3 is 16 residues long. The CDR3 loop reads CASKEIAGGPFNEQFF. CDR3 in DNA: TGTGCCAGCAAAGAAATAGCGGGAGGGCCTTTCAATGAGCAGTTCTTC.

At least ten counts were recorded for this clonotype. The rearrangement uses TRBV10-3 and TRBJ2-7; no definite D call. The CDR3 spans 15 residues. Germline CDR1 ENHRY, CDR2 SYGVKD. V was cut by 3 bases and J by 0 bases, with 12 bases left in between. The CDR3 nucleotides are TGTGCCATCAGTGACTCCAGGCGAAACTCCTACGAGCAGTACTTC. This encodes CAISDSRRNSYEQYF.

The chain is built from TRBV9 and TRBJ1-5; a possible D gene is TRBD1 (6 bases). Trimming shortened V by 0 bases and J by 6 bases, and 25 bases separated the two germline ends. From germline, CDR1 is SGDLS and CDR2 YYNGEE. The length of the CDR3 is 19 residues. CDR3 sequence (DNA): TGTGCCAGCAGCGTAGCAACCTCCTCCTTTACAGGGATCGGTCAGCCCCAGCATTTT. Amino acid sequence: CASSVATSSFTGIGQPQHF. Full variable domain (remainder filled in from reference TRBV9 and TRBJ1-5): DSGVTQTPKHLITATGQRVTLRCSPRSGDLSVYWYQQSLDQGLQFLIQYYNGEERAKGNILERFSAQQFPDLHSELNLSSLELGDSALYFCASSVATSSFTGIGQPQHFGDGTRLSIL.

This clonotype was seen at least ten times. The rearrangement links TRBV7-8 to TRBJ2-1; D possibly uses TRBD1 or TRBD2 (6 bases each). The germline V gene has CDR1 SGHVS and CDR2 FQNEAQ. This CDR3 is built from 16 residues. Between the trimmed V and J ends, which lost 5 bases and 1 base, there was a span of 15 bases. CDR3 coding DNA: TGTGCCAGCAGCCCCTTGAGGGGGGCTTCCTACAATGAGCAGTTCTTC. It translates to CASSPLRGASYNEQFF.

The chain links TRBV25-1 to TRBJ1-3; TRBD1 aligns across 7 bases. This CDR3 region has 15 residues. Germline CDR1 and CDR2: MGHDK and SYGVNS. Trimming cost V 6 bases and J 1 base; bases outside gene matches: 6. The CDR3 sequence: CASRRAGGSGNTIYF. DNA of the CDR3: TGTGCCAGCAGGAGAGCAGGGGGGTCTGGAAACACCATATATTTT.

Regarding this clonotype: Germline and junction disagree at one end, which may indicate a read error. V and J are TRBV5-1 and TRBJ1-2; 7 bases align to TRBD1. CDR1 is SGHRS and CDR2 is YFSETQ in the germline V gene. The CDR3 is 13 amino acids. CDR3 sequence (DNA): TGCGCCAGCAGCGTGGGACAGAACTATGGCTGCACCTTC. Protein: CASSVGQNYGCTF.